The rows below give T cell receptor beta chains drawn from one sample of a study of CD8 T cells in Susac syndrome. MiXCR was run by TCRdb on the immunoSEQ multiplex PCR reads, yielding one entry per CDR3 protein. This sample has some 120,000 distinct CDR3 sequences; about 95% occur once, and the top ten carry around 0.12%. The sequenced sample consisted of CD4+ T cells from PBMCs. The receptors were gathered from a human donor in good health. CDR3s include the opening cysteine and the closing phenylalanine or tryptophan. D genes are given only for firm matches. For some rows the clone size is stated as once, few or many, or as a class when expanded; others skip it.

size,V,J,D,CDR3,DNA
.,TRBV12-3/TRBV12-4,TRBJ1-3,.,CASNTNRGNTIYF,TGTGCCAGCAACACAAACAGGGGAAACACCATATATTTT
.,TRBV27,TRBJ1-2,.,CASRYHGDYGYTF,TGTGCCAGCAGGTACCACGGGGACTATGGCTACACCTTC
.,TRBV3-1,TRBJ2-1,TRBD2,CASSPAGGSYNEQFF,TGTGCCAGCAGCCCAGCGGGAGGATCATACAATGAGCAGTTCTTC
.,TRBV29-1,TRBJ2-4,TRBD1,CSVLKRDSYLAKNIQYF,TGCAGCGTCCTAAAACGGGACAGCTACCTAGCCAAAAACATTCAGTACTTC
once,TRBV6-5,TRBJ1-3,.,CACQGTENTIYF,TGTGCCTGCCAGGGGACTGAAAACACCATATATTTT
.,TRBV18,TRBJ1-1,.,CASSQGVNTEAFF,TGTGCCAGCTCACAGGGGGTGAACACTGAAGCTTTCTTT
.,TRBV29-1,TRBJ1-2,.,CSVERGEDYGYTF,TGCAGCGTTGAACGAGGTGAGGACTATGGCTACACCTTC
.,TRBV18,TRBJ2-7,.,CASSQGDGLSYEQYF,TGTGCCAGCTCACAGGGGGATGGCCTATCCTACGAGCAGTACTTC
.,TRBV7-2,TRBJ1-5,.,CATELQGGGQPQHF,TGTGCCACCGAATTACAGGGTGGAGGACAGCCCCAGCATTTT
.,TRBV5-6,TRBJ1-2,TRBD1,CASSLRSRGHGYTF,TGTGCCAGCAGCTTGCGAAGCAGGGGGCATGGCTACACCTTC
.,TRBV20-1,TRBJ1-2,.,CSATHLTGAGNYGYTF,TGCAGTGCTACCCACCTGACTGGAGCGGGTAACTATGGCTACACCTTC
.,TRBV30,TRBJ2-1,.,CAWTGVNEQFF,TGTGCCTGGACGGGGGTGAATGAGCAGTTCTTC
.,TRBV3-1,TRBJ2-4,.,CASSQESLAVAKNIQYF,TGTGCCAGCAGCCAAGAAAGTCTAGCAGTAGCCAAAAACATTCAGTACTTC
once,TRBV27,TRBJ2-5,TRBD2,CASSFGPSGRETQYF,TGTGCCAGCAGTTTTGGTCCTAGCGGGAGAGAGACCCAGTACTTC
.,TRBV25-1,TRBJ2-1,TRBD2,CASSEEGLAAYNEQFF,TGTGCCAGCAGTGAGGAAGGACTAGCGGCCTACAATGAGCAGTTCTTC
.,TRBV6-5,TRBJ1-1,.,CASSYRRVQGYTEAFF,TGTGCCAGCAGTTACCGTCGGGTACAGGGTTACACTGAAGCTTTCTTT
.,TRBV6-5,TRBJ1-5,.,CASSAGGFNQPQHF,TGTGCCAGCAGTGCCGGGGGGTTCAATCAGCCCCAGCATTTT
.,TRBV28,TRBJ1-4,.,CASSTTLGEKLFF,TGTGCCAGCAGTACTACGCTAGGGGAAAAACTGTTTTTT
.,TRBV5-1,TRBJ2-1,TRBD2,CASAWLAGGGNEQFF,TGCGCCAGTGCTTGGCTAGCGGGAGGTGGGAATGAGCAGTTCTTC
.,TRBV30,TRBJ2-3,.,CAWSSAGDTQYF,TGTGCCTGGAGTTCAGCGGGAGATACGCAGTATTTT
.,TRBV29-1,TRBJ2-2,TRBD1,CSVKTGDNTGELFF,TGCAGCGTTAAGACAGGGGATAACACCGGGGAGCTGTTTTTT
.,TRBV9,TRBJ2-1,.,CASSPLRGGYNEQFF,TGTGCCAGCAGCCCGCTGAGGGGCGGATACAATGAGCAGTTCTTC
.,TRBV29-1,TRBJ2-1,.,CSGMVYNEQFF,TGCAGCGGAATGGTGTACAATGAGCAGTTCTTC
.,TRBV27,TRBJ2-5,TRBD1,CASSTIGQGGTQYF,TGTGCCAGCAGTACTATCGGACAGGGGGGGACCCAGTACTTC
.,TRBV2,TRBJ1-2,.,CASSVERERTLETANYGYTF,TGTGCCAGCAGTGTAGAAAGAGAACGGACCCTGGAGACAGCTAACTATGGCTACACCTTC
.,TRBV7-2,TRBJ1-5,TRBD1,CASSHGTANQPQHF,TGTGCCAGCAGCCACGGGACAGCGAATCAGCCCCAGCATTTT
.,TRBV28,TRBJ2-5,TRBD2,CASSSQYRVGGRETQYF,TGTGCCAGCAGTTCCCAATATAGGGTGGGAGGGAGAGAGACCCAGTACTTC
.,TRBV29-1,TRBJ2-7,TRBD2,CSAGLAGSSEQYF,TGCAGCGCTGGCTTAGCGGGATCGAGTGAGCAGTACTTC
.,TRBV20-1,TRBJ1-2,.,CSARDNSNYGYTF,TGCAGTGCTAGGGATAATTCTAACTATGGCTACACCTTC
.,TRBV28,TRBJ1-3,.,CASRRRAGNTIYF,TGTGCCAGCCGGCGGAGAGCCGGAAACACCATATATTTT
.,TRBV2,TRBJ1-4,.,CASSEQQGGRKLFF,TGTGCCAGCAGTGAACAACAGGGAGGGCGAAAACTGTTTTTT
.,TRBV5-4,TRBJ2-1,TRBD1,CASIPGTGGPWDEQFF,TGTGCCAGCATTCCCGGGACAGGGGGCCCCTGGGATGAGCAGTTCTTC
.,TRBV29-1,TRBJ1-5,.,CSVEQGGQPQHF,TGCAGCGTTGAACAGGGCGGTCAGCCCCAGCATTTT
.,TRBV6-1,TRBJ2-1,.,CASSEDPRGREQFF,TGTGCCAGCAGTGAAGACCCGAGGGGGAGGGAGCAGTTCTTC
.,TRBV29-1,TRBJ1-2,.,CSVEGTGQGGYTF,TGCAGCGTTGAAGGGACGGGGCAGGGAGGCTACACCTTC
.,TRBV4-1,TRBJ2-1,.,CASSGFNGDEQFF,TGCGCCAGCAGCGGTTTTAATGGCGATGAGCAGTTCTTC
.,TRBV7-9,TRBJ1-1,.,CASSFSGRGSTEAFF,TGTGCCAGCAGCTTCTCAGGGAGGGGGAGCACTGAAGCTTTCTTT
once,TRBV3-1,TRBJ1-1,.,CASSQSTRLSEAFF,TGTGCCAGCAGCCAAAGTACGCGGCTTAGTGAAGCTTTCTTT